This TCR beta chain was captured by sequencing in a study of blood T cells in healthy people across ages. Study observations and caveats: Unknown CMV status may confound age-related changes in expanded clones.

Through a sample-barcoded 5' primer and a J-beta primer mix, a second PCR was run for roughly 6 to 11 cycles. Each CDR3 protein gets one entry after TCRdb re-called the 5' RACE reads with MiXCR. The repertoire holds 600,000 to 800,000 distinct CDR3 sequences, with around 20% as singletons. This clonotype was seen more than once but under ten times. Its antigen is not identified. The trim removed 4 bases at V and 7 bases at J, leaving 9 bases unmatched. From germline, CDR1 is SGHRS and CDR2 YFSETQ. CDR3 size: 15 residues. This sequence originates from a man between 70 and 80 years old in good health. The chain is built from TRBV5-1 and TRBJ2-1; 9 bases map to TRBD2. Material for sequencing was blood. The CDR3: CASSLAGIDVNEQFF. The DNA for the CDR3 is TGCGCCAGCAGCCTAGCGGGAATCGATGTGAATGAGCAGTTCTTC.